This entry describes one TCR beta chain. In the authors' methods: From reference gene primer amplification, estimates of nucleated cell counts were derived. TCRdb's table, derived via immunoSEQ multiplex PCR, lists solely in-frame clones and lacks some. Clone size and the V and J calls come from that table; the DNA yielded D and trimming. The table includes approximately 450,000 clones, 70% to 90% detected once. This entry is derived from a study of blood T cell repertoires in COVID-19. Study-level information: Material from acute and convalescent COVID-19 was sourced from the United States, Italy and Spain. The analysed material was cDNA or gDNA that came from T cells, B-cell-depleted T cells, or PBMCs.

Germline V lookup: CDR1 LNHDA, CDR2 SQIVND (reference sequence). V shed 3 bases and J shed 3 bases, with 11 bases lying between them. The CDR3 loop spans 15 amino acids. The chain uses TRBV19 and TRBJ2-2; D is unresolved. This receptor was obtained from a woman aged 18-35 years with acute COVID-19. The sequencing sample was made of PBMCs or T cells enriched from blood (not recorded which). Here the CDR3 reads CASSMSHPDTGELFF. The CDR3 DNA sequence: TGTGCCAGTAGTATGAGTCACCCCGACACCGGGGAGCTGTTTTTT. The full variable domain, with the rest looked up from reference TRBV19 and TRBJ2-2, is DGGITQSPKYLFRKEGQNVTLSCEQNLNHDAMYWYRQDPGQGLRLIYYSQIVNDFQKGDIAEGYSVSREKKESFPLTVTSAQKNPTAFYLCASSMSHPDTGELFFGEGSRLTVL.